Sequencing of this T cell receptor beta chain was carried out in a study of PD-1 blockade in classical Hodgkin lymphoma. Relapses following autologous stem cell transplantation were seen in all patients, with brentuximab vedotin exposure varying. V gave up 1 base and J gave up 0 bases, with 7 bases separating them. Germline assignment: CDR1 MNHNS and CDR2 SASEGT. The CDR3 has 15 amino acids. TCRdb keeps only in-frame clones here, not all; method: immunoSEQ multiplex PCR. Of about 43,000 clones listed, approximately 72% were seen once; the top ten hold 2.5% to 3.5%. Sequencing was performed on peripheral blood mononuclear cells (PBMCs), taken before the second cycle of nivolumab. The TCR sequence derives from a human donor with classical Hodgkin lymphoma. V and J are TRBV6-1 and TRBJ1-3; D gene uncertain. Written as DNA, the CDR3 is TGTGCCAGCAGTGAAGTGGGGAGCTCTGGAAACACCATATATTTT. It codes for CASSEVGSSGNTIYF.